The 29 T cell receptor beta chains listed next were all sequenced from one sample in a study of blood T cell repertoires in COVID-19. Clones were sequenced by immunoSEQ multiplex PCR, and TCRdb holds only the in-frame ones, with some missing. The sample has 100,000 to 150,000 clones, roughly 90% seen once. Material: peripheral blood. Receptors originate from a man between 65 and 80 years old with active COVID-19.

The rearrangement links TRBV5-1 to TRBJ2-3, with TRBD2 identical over 8 bases. The CDR3 totals 14 residues. In germline, CDR1 is SGHRS, CDR2 YFSETQ. V gave up 2 bases and J gave up 5 bases; unmatched junction bases: 4. This CDR3 reads CASSFGREGDTQYF. CDR3 sequence (DNA): TGCGCCAGCAGCTTCGGGAGGGAGGGAGATACGCAGTATTTT.

The V and J genes are TRBV6-2 or TRBV6-3 and TRBJ2-2; D is possibly TRBD1 (6 bases). Germline CDR1 is MNHEY and CDR2 is SVGEGT. V lost 5 bases and J 6 bases, leaving 16 bases between the germline ends. This CDR3 spans 15 amino acids. The CDR3 sequence: CASSPPRGRSGELFF. In DNA form, the CDR3 reads TGTGCCAGCAGTCCCCCCAGGGGAAGGTCCGGGGAGCTGTTTTTT.

CDR3 in DNA: TGTGCCAGCAGCCAATTCCCTGGAGGCATGAACACTGAAGCTTTCTTT. Its protein is CASSQFPGGMNTEAFF. This chain links TRBV3-1 (or the pseudogene TRBV3-2) with TRBJ1-1; D is uncertain. Trimming removed 2 bases from V and 0 bases from J, with 13 bases in between. CDR1 is LGHDT, CDR2 YNNKEL, per germline (reference sequence). This CDR3 comprises 16 residues.

The chain combines TRBV28 with TRBJ1-4, with TRBD1 matching over 8 bases. CDR3 length: 15 residues. V was clipped by 9 bases and J by 1 base; unmatched bases: 7. CDR1 MDHEN and CDR2 SYDVKM come from the germline V gene. The CDR3 is CASSGQGRTNEKLFF. The CDR3 DNA reads TGTGCCAGTTCAGGACAGGGTCGAACTAATGAAAAACTGTTTTTT.

The chain links TRBV5-1 to TRBJ2-7; D remains unclear. Germline CDR1 reads SGHRS; CDR2 reads YFSETQ. The CDR3 totals 14 residues. V shed 0 bases and J shed 2 bases, with 9 bases lying between them. CDR3 DNA sequence: TGCGCCAGCAGCTTGGGGCCTCCTGCCTACGAGCAGTACTTC. Amino acid sequence: CASSLGPPAYEQYF.

This clone has a single count. V and J are TRBV30 and TRBJ2-2; a possible D gene is TRBD2 (7 bases). This CDR3 region has 13 residues. Trimming took 0 bases from V and 6 from J, leaving 8 bases between them. Germline loops: CDR1 GTSNPN, CDR2 SVGIG (reference sequence). This chain's CDR3 is CAWSVGGAGELFF. The CDR3 region has the DNA TGTGCCTGGAGTGTAGGGGGGGCCGGGGAGCTGTTTTTT.

This rearrangement joins TRBV27 to TRBJ2-3; D possibly corresponds to TRBD2 (6 bases). There are 19 residues in the CDR3. CDR1 MNHEY and CDR2 SMNVEV come from the germline V gene (reference sequence). V lost 4 bases to trimming and J lost 4 bases, with 27 bases between them. CDR3 in DNA: TGTGCCAGCAGTTCTCCGGCGGGGTTGGCGGGCACAGCCCCAGATACGCAGTATTTT. Protein product: CASSSPAGLAGTAPDTQYF.

J is TRBJ1-6 and V is TRBV6-5; the match to TRBD1 covers 10 bases. The CDR3 has 15 residues. J gave up 7 bases and V 7 bases, and 7 bases lay outside the gene matches. CDR1 and CDR2 (germline): MNHEY, SVGAGI. The CDR3 loop is CASTNGDRGNSPLHF. As DNA, the CDR3 is TGTGCCAGCACAAATGGGGACAGGGGAAATTCACCCCTCCACTTT.

This chain links TRBV3-1 (or the pseudogene TRBV3-2) with TRBJ2-5; TRBD2 matches 8 bases. Germline trimming cut 4 bases from V and 5 bases from J; bases unmatched to any gene: 6. This CDR3 region has 14 residues. The germline V gene encodes CDR1 LGHDT and CDR2 YNNKEL (reference sequence). CDR3 loop: CASSLQGGGETQYF. Here the CDR3 DNA reads TGTGCCAGCAGCCTCCAAGGCGGGGGGGAGACCCAGTACTTC.

As DNA, the CDR3 is TGTGCCACCAGCAGGGGGGCAGACGTCTGGTATGGCTACACCTTC. It codes for CATSRGADVWYGYTF. V and J are TRBV15 and TRBJ1-2; a possible D gene is TRBD1 (6 bases). The germline gives CDR1 LNHNV, CDR2 YYDKDF (reference sequence). The CDR3 contains 15 residues. Trimming shortened V by 3 bases and J by 5 bases, and 16 bases separated the two germline ends. Filled out from reference TRBV15 and TRBJ1-2, the complete variable domain reads DAMVIQNPRYQVTQFGKPVTLSCSQTLNHNVMYWYQQKSSQAPKLLFHYYDKDFNNEADTPDNFQSRRPNTSFCFLDIRSPGLGDTAMYLCATSRGADVWYGYTFGSGTRLTVV.

The chain links TRBV2 to TRBJ1-5; D is undetermined. The germline V gene encodes CDR1 SNHLY and CDR2 FYNNEI. This CDR3 is built from 14 residues. Trimming stripped 6 bases from V and 5 bases from J, with 14 bases between. The chain's CDR3 is CASRGGAEYQPQHF. The DNA of the CDR3 is TGTGCCAGCAGGGGAGGTGCAGAGTATCAGCCCCAGCATTTT.

The chain uses TRBV7-9 and TRBJ1-4, with a weak D call TRBD1 (6 bases). Germline-derived CDR1 and CDR2 are SEHNR and FQNEAQ (reference sequence). V lost 4 bases, J lost 8 bases, and 17 bases lay in between. The CDR3 has 15 amino acids. The CDR3 sequence is CASSSRDTEKEKLFF. Written as DNA, the CDR3 is TGTGCCAGCAGCTCCCGGGACACTGAAAAGGAAAAACTGTTTTTT.

The CDR3, as DNA: TGTGCCAGCAGTCGACAGGGGACGGATGGCTACACCTTC. Its protein product is CASSRQGTDGYTF. V and J are TRBV6-2 or TRBV6-3 and TRBJ1-2; 8 bases align to TRBD1. V dropped 5 bases and J dropped 6; count of bases not matched to a gene: 5. Germline V gene sequence: CDR1 MNHEY, CDR2 SVGEGT. This CDR3 contains 13 residues.

Comment on this clone: The sample has other DNA sequences that encode this CDR3 too. The chain is built from TRBV7-8 and TRBJ2-1; TRBD2 matches at 11 bases. V shed 1 base, J shed 7 bases, and the junction held 0 bases outside the gene matches. Germline V gene sequence: CDR1 SGHVS, CDR2 FQNEAQ. The CDR3 extends over 14 amino acids. The CDR3 protein is CASSLGTSGNEQFF. CDR3 DNA: TGTGCCAGCAGCTTAGGGACTAGCGGGAATGAGCAGTTCTTC.

In DNA form, the CDR3 reads TGTGCCAGCTACTTTTTAAACTACGAGCAGTACTTC. Its protein product is CASYFLNYEQYF. The chain employs TRBV2 and TRBJ2-7; D not certain. CDR3 length: 12 amino acids. Germline CDR1 and CDR2: SNHLY and FYNNEI. V lost 8 bases, J lost 3 bases, and 11 bases lay in between.

The V and J genes are TRBV19 and TRBJ1-1, with 7 bases lining up with TRBD1. The CDR3 length is 14 residues. V gave up 6 bases and J gave up 0 bases; unmatched junction bases: 4. Per germline, CDR1 LNHDA and CDR2 SQIVND (reference sequence). This chain's CDR3 is CASRGGTVNTEAFF. CDR3 bases: TGTGCCAGTAGGGGCGGGACAGTGAACACTGAAGCTTTCTTT.

The chain joins TRBV12-3 or TRBV12-4 to TRBJ2-1; D not certain. V lost 0 bases, J lost 7 bases, and 4 bases lay in between. The CDR3 contains 12 residues. For the CDR3, the DNA is TGTGCCAGCAGTTTAGCAGAGAATGAGCAGTTCTTC. This sequence encodes CASSLAENEQFF.

The chain carries TRBV9 and TRBJ2-7; 12 bases are shared with TRBD2. V lost 5 bases, J lost 2 bases, and 8 bases stayed unmatched. Germline values: CDR1 SGDLS, CDR2 YYNGEE. The CDR3 covers 16 residues. Here the CDR3 reads CASSISLAGGAYEQYF. The CDR3 DNA reads as TGTGCCAGCAGTATCTCTCTAGCGGGAGGGGCCTACGAGCAGTACTTC.

The rearrangement links TRBV5-1 to TRBJ1-1; 8 positions match TRBD1. The CDR3 runs 15 residues. CDR1 is SGHRS and CDR2 is YFSETQ in the germline V gene. J lost 3 bases, V lost 8 bases, and 12 bases had no gene match. The CDR3 DNA follows: TGCGCCAGTCGGACAGGGAATCAGGGGGACACTGAAGCTTTCTTT. This gives the protein CASRTGNQGDTEAFF. Complete variable domain (other parts from reference TRBV5-1 and TRBJ1-1): KAGVTQTPRYLIKTRGQQVTLSCSPISGHRSVSWYQQTPGQGLQFLFEYFSETQRNKGNFPGRFSGRQFSNSRSEMNVSTLELGDSALYLCASRTGNQGDTEAFFGQGTRLTVV.

V usage is TRBV5-6 and J usage is TRBJ2-3, with a tentative D call TRBD2 (6 bases). CDR1 and CDR2 from the germline V gene are SGHDT and YYEEEE. The CDR3 totals 16 residues. V shed 2 bases and J shed 3 bases, with 16 bases lying between them. This CDR3 is CASSFDRSGNTDTQYF. CDR3 coding DNA: TGTGCCAGCAGCTTTGATCGTAGCGGAAATACAGATACGCAGTATTTT.

The rearrangement uses TRBV5-1 and TRBJ2-3; 7 nucleotides align to TRBD2. CDR3 length equals 16 residues. Germline values: CDR1 SGHRS, CDR2 YFSETQ. The V segment lost 3 bases and the J segment 0 bases; nucleotides outside the gene matches: 7. The CDR3 spells CASSSGERGSTDTQYF. The CDR3, as DNA: TGCGCCAGCAGCTCGGGGGAGCGGGGTAGCACAGATACGCAGTATTTT.

The chain recombines TRBV9 with TRBJ1-3; 9 nucleotides match TRBD1. Germline V CDR1 and CDR2: SGDLS, YYNGEE. V shed 4 bases and J 4 bases; nucleotides not matched to a gene: 6. CDR3 length: 15 residues. CDR3 in amino acids: CASSYRTGGGNTIYF. CDR3 in DNA: TGTGCCAGCAGCTACAGAACAGGGGGCGGAAACACCATATATTTT.

The chain couples TRBV27 to TRBJ2-1, with 9 bases fitting TRBD1. J gave up 1 base and V 6 bases, and 1 base lay outside the gene matches. The length of the CDR3 is 14 residues. The germline gives CDR1 MNHEY, CDR2 SMNVEV (reference sequence). The CDR3 DNA sequence: TGTGCCAGCAGGGGACAGGGTTCCTACAATGAGCAGTTCTTC. Amino acids: CASRGQGSYNEQFF.

This chain connects TRBV11-2 to TRBJ2-7; 14 positions agree with TRBD2. CDR3 length: 17 residues. The trim removed 5 bases at V and 3 bases at J, leaving 9 bases unmatched. Germline V gene sequence: CDR1 SGHAT, CDR2 FQNNGV. CDR3 DNA sequence: TGTGCCAGCAGCCTAGGGACTAGCGGGGGTAATTACTACGAGCAGTACTTC. Translated: CASSLGTSGGNYYEQYF.

V and J are TRBV14 and TRBJ2-1, with TRBD2 matching over 10 bases. The V gene's germline CDR1 is SGHDN and CDR2 FVKESK. The CDR3 is 16 amino acids. J lost 5 bases, V lost 4 bases, and 8 bases had no gene match. DNA for the CDR3: TGTGCCAGCAGCCTGCCCATGGGACTAGCGCACAATGAGCAGTTCTTC. The encoded protein is CASSLPMGLAHNEQFF.

The rearrangement uses TRBV28 and TRBJ1-2; TRBD1 matches 8 bases. J lost 4 bases, V lost 6 bases, and 10 bases had no gene match. The CDR3 has 15 amino acids. CDR1 is MDHEN, CDR2 SYDVKM, per germline. The CDR3, as DNA: TGTGCCAGCAGAACCCGGACAGGGATATCCTATGGCTACACCTTC. Translation: CASRTRTGISYGYTF.

The genes are TRBV6-5 and TRBJ2-5; weak D call: TRBD1 (6 bases). With 5 bases removed from V and 9 bases from J, the gap between germline ends came to 10 bases. This CDR3 is 11 amino acids long. Germline CDR1 reads MNHEY; CDR2 reads SVGAGI. For the CDR3, the DNA is TGTGCCAGCAGTCAACAGGGCCCCCAGTACTTC. It codes for CASSQQGPQYF.

This clone was seen only a few times. The rearrangement links TRBV23-1 to TRBJ1-1; D remains unclear. TRBV23-1 has ORF status, its function being uncertain. Between the trimmed V and J ends, which lost 0 bases and 0 bases, there was a span of 8 bases. The CDR3 length is 15 residues. The CDR3 reads CASSQSKPMNTEAFF. The CDR3 nucleotides are TGCGCCAGCAGTCAATCAAAGCCAATGAACACTGAAGCTTTCTTT.

The chain links TRBV5-1 to TRBJ2-3; TRBD2 matches at 7 bases. With 6 bases clipped from V and 4 bases from J, the junction kept 5 bases outside the gene matches. CDR1 SGHRS and CDR2 YFSETQ come from the germline V gene. This CDR3 region has 13 residues. In DNA, the CDR3 is TGCGCCAGCACAGGGAGGGAGCCAGATACGCAGTATTTT. Translation gives CASTGREPDTQYF.